The 31 T cell receptor beta chains below come from one sample, sequenced in a study of circulating CD8 cells and anti-PD-1 response in melanoma. From live CD3+CD8+TCRalphabeta+ cells, four PD-1 and/or TIGIT subsets were sorted. The QIAseq Immune Repertoire TCR panel built the libraries from about 14 ng of total RNA. Via MiXCR, TCRdb re-called the reads, giving one row per CDR3 protein. The sample holds about a thousand distinct CDR3 sequences, 4% to 5.5% seen once. Source: CD8+ T cells from PBMCs, taken at baseline or after one month of anti-PD-1 therapy (not recorded which). All receptors derive from a human donor with melanoma.

By share, this clonotype ranks as large. J is TRBJ2-5 and V is TRBV18; D perhaps matches TRBD2 (6 bases). Trimming left V 0 bases short and J 5 bases short, with 10 bases between. This CDR3 is 14 amino acids long. The V gene's germline CDR1 is KGHSH and CDR2 LQKENI. The CDR3: CASSPPGGEETQYF. CDR3 nucleotide sequence: TGTGCCAGCTCACCACCGGGGGGAGAGGAGACCCAGTACTTC.

This clonotype is labeled large. This chain joins TRBV28 and TRBJ2-7; possibly TRBD2 for D (5 bases). CDR3 length: 15 residues. Trimming left V 2 bases short and J 5 bases short, with 16 bases between. From germline, CDR1 is MDHEN and CDR2 SYDVKM. CDR3 bases: TGTGCCAGCAGTTTAGCGATCGGGTACGGGAACGAGCAGTACTTC. Its translation: CASSLAIGYGNEQYF. Together with reference TRBV28 and TRBJ2-7, the CDR3 gives the full variable domain: DVKVTQSSRYLVKRTGEKVFLECVQDMDHENMFWYRQDPGLGLRLIYFSYDVKMKEKGDIPEGYSVSREKKERFSLILESASTNQTSMYLCASSLAIGYGNEQYFGPGTRLTVT.

By share of the sample, this clonotype is medium-sized (0.01 to 0.1%). The genes are TRBV12-3 or TRBV12-4 and TRBJ2-7, with TRBD1 matching 8 bases. CDR3 length equals 15 residues. With V trimmed by 5 bases and J by 1 base, 7 bases remained unmatched. CDR3 DNA sequence: TGTGCCAGCAGTAACCTACAGGGGGGTTCCTACGAGCAGTACTTC. This gives the protein CASSNLQGGSYEQYF.

This sequence joins TRBV7-6 and TRBJ1-3; no reliable D call. Germline values: CDR1 SGHVS, CDR2 FNYEAQ. V dropped 1 base and J dropped 0 bases, with 4 bases sitting between them. The CDR3 length is 14 residues. The CDR3 DNA reads as TGTGCCAGCAGCTTAGAGTCCTCTGGAAACACCATATATTTT. Amino acid sequence: CASSLESSGNTIYF.

In its sample, this clonotype is large. V and J are TRBV27 and TRBJ2-7, with 11 bases fitting TRBD1. The CDR3 has 15 amino acids. Germline V lookup: CDR1 MNHEY, CDR2 SMNVEV (reference sequence). Trimming cost V 3 bases and J 1 base; bases outside gene matches: 2. The CDR3 nucleotides are TGTGCCAGCAGTTTGGGACAGGGGGTTTCCTACGAGCAGTACTTC. It yields the protein CASSLGQGVSYEQYF.

This clonotype is labeled as large. The chain employs TRBV19 and TRBJ2-7; 7 bases are shared with TRBD2. With 5 bases clipped from V and 2 bases from J, the junction kept 6 bases outside the gene matches. The CDR3 runs 14 residues. Germline lookup yields CDR1 LNHDA and CDR2 SQIVND (reference sequence). CDR3 in amino acids: CASSPGGGPYEQYF. The CDR3 DNA sequence: TGTGCCAGTAGTCCTGGCGGGGGACCCTACGAGCAGTACTTC.

By its share, this clonotype is large. The chain combines TRBV19 with TRBJ2-2; maybe TRBD2 (5 bases). Germline-derived CDR1 and CDR2 are LNHDA and SQIVND (reference sequence). The CDR3 runs 13 residues. V shed 6 bases and J shed 4 bases, with 9 bases lying between them. The CDR3 sequence: CASRPGGTGELFF. The CDR3 coding sequence is TGTGCCAGTAGGCCCGGAGGCACCGGGGAGCTGTTTTTT.

The sample holds a few counts of this clonotype. V gene TRBV19 combines with J gene TRBJ2-1, with unresolved D. Germline lookup yields CDR1 LNHDA and CDR2 SQIVND (reference sequence). This CDR3 comprises 13 residues. Trimming removed 5 bases at V and 9 bases at J, with 14 bases between. CDR3 sequence: CASSVTESAEQFF. CDR3 DNA: TGTGCCAGTAGTGTCACTGAGTCCGCTGAGCAGTTCTTC.

This clonotype rates as medium-sized (0.01 to 0.1%). The V and J genes are TRBV5-4 and TRBJ2-1; D possibly corresponds to TRBD1 (5 bases). Germline V gene data show CDR1 as SGHNT and CDR2 as YYREEE (reference sequence). With 4 bases removed from V and 7 bases from J, the gap between germline ends came to 15 bases. The length of the CDR3 is 14 residues. The CDR3 nucleotides are TGTGCCAGCAGCGGTTTGGAAAAGGGGAATGAGCAGTTCTTC. It codes for CASSGLEKGNEQFF.

The chain carries TRBV28 and TRBJ2-7; D may match TRBD1 or TRBD2 (5 bases each). V lost 3 bases to trimming and J lost 5 bases, with 17 bases between them. The CDR3 runs 15 residues. Per germline, CDR1 MDHEN and CDR2 SYDVKM. The CDR3 DNA reads TGTGCCAGCAGTTTGGGACCAAGGGCTGTCGACGAGCAGTACTTC. This gives the protein CASSLGPRAVDEQYF.

By sample share, this clonotype is medium-sized. The chain links TRBV28 to TRBJ2-3; 8 bases agree with TRBD1. Germline V gives CDR1 MDHEN, CDR2 SYDVKM. V trimming: 7 bases; J trimming: 4 bases; junction bases outside the gene matches: 7. The CDR3 has 14 amino acids. The CDR3, as DNA: TGTGCCAGCACCCCGGACAGGGAAGCAGATACGCAGTATTTT. It translates to CASTPDREADTQYF.

This clonotype is categorized as medium-sized. This chain connects TRBV19 to TRBJ2-1; D remains ambiguous. Germline loops: CDR1 LNHDA, CDR2 SQIVND (reference sequence). Trimming stripped 1 base from V and 9 bases from J, with 7 bases between. This CDR3 contains 12 residues. The CDR3 sequence: CASSIGSFEQFF. The DNA for the CDR3 is TGTGCCAGTAGTATAGGAAGCTTTGAGCAGTTCTTC.

The rearrangement joins TRBV27 to TRBJ2-2; 11 bases match TRBD2. V was clipped by 4 bases and J by 6 bases; unmatched bases: 10. The CDR3 contains 17 residues. Germline-derived CDR1 and CDR2 are MNHEY and SMNVEV (reference sequence). The CDR3 nucleotides are TGTGCCAGCAGTTCCCCGGTAGCGGGGGGGCTCTCCGGGGAGCTGTTTTTT. Translated: CASSSPVAGGLSGELFF.

The chain links TRBV19 to TRBJ1-2, with D possibly being TRBD1 (5 bases). Trimming pared 4 bases from V and 6 bases from J, leaving 9 bases between. CDR3 length equals 12 residues. From germline, CDR1 is LNHDA and CDR2 SQIVND (reference sequence). The CDR3, as DNA: TGTGCCAGTAGTAGGGGGACCGATGGCTACACCTTC. This gives the protein CASSRGTDGYTF.

This clonotype qualifies as medium-sized. V gene TRBV5-4 combines with J gene TRBJ2-2; no firm D call. The CDR3 is made up of 14 amino acids. The V gene's germline CDR1 is SGHNT and CDR2 YYREEE (reference sequence). Trimming cost V 2 bases and J 4 bases, with 9 bases left between them. As DNA, the CDR3 is TGTGCCAGCAGCTTAGGGCAGATCACCGGGGAGCTGTTTTTT. Its translation: CASSLGQITGELFF. Based on the CDR3 plus reference TRBV5-4 and TRBJ2-2, the full variable domain is ETGVTQSPTHLIKTRGQQVTLRCSSQSGHNTVSWYQQALGQGPQFIFQYYREEENGRGNFPPRFSGLQFPNYSSELNVNALELDDSALYLCASSLGQITGELFFGEGSRLTVL.

A remark on this clonotype: A read error may explain this, as a much larger clone is one base away. This chain uses TRBV25-1 with TRBJ1-1, with a possible D match to TRBD1 (5 bases). Germline CDR1 reads MGHDK; CDR2 reads SYGVNS. The CDR3 has 13 residues. The CDR3 DNA sequence: TGTGCCAGCAAGTCCGAGGAGGACACTGAAGCTCTCTTT. Protein: CASKSEEDTEALF. Filled out from reference TRBV25-1 and TRBJ1-1, the complete variable domain reads EADIYQTPRYLVIGTGKKITLECSQTMGHDKMYWYQQDPGMELHLIHYSYGVNSTEKGDLSSESTVSRIRTEHFPLTLESARPSHTSQYLCASKSEEDTEALFGQGTRLTVV.

The table lists this clonotype with a few counts. The genes are TRBV19 and TRBJ2-1, with D perhaps TRBD1 (6 bases). The germline CDR1 and CDR2 sequences are LNHDA and SQIVND (reference sequence). Trimming took 2 bases from V and 6 from J, leaving 11 bases between them. The CDR3 has 14 residues. This CDR3 reads CASSIWDTGNEQFF. The CDR3 DNA sequence: TGTGCCAGTAGTATATGGGACACGGGCAATGAGCAGTTCTTC.

This clonotype is medium-sized within its sample. The chain recombines TRBV24-1 with TRBJ2-1; D call uncertain. CDR1 is KGHDR, CDR2 SFDVKD, per germline. The CDR3 totals 14 residues. The germline V and J ends were trimmed by 5 bases and 4 bases, with 11 bases remaining between them. CDR3 in amino acids: CATSGPRNYNEQFF. CDR3 DNA sequence: TGTGCCACCAGTGGCCCGCGTAATTACAATGAGCAGTTCTTC.

By share of the sample, this clonotype is large (0.1 to 1%). V is TRBV28 and J is TRBJ2-7, with D possibly matching TRBD1 (7 bases). Germline-derived CDR1 and CDR2 are MDHEN and SYDVKM. This CDR3 spans 15 amino acids. V was shortened by 6 bases and J by 5 bases, with 20 bases between the two germline ends. The CDR3 loop reads CASRWRQGLVDEQYF. For the CDR3, the DNA is TGTGCCAGCAGATGGAGACAGGGACTGGTAGACGAGCAGTACTTC. Full variable domain (missing parts from reference TRBV28 and TRBJ2-7): DVKVTQSSRYLVKRTGEKVFLECVQDMDHENMFWYRQDPGLGLRLIYFSYDVKMKEKGDIPEGYSVSREKKERFSLILESASTNQTSMYLCASRWRQGLVDEQYFGPGTRLTVT.

This clonotype qualifies as large. The J gene is TRBJ2-5, the V gene TRBV7-9; either TRBD1 or TRBD2 may fit D (5 bases each). V was trimmed by 5 bases and J by 4 bases, leaving 11 bases between them. The CDR3 has 13 residues. Germline V CDR1 and CDR2: SEHNR, FQNEAQ (reference sequence). The chain's CDR3 is CASSPGAIETQYF. Written as DNA, the CDR3 is TGTGCCAGCAGCCCCGGGGCGATAGAGACCCAGTACTTC.

This clonotype rates as large. This chain's CDR3 is CASSLDRWGGTEAFF. CDR3 in DNA: TGTGCCAGCAGCTTGGATAGGTGGGGCGGCACTGAAGCTTTCTTT. The chain recombines TRBV5-4 with TRBJ1-1; D is perhaps TRBD1 (5 bases). From germline, CDR1 is SGHNT and CDR2 YYREEE (reference sequence). The CDR3 runs 15 residues. The germline V and J ends were trimmed by 0 bases and 4 bases, with 13 bases remaining between them.

The gene calls are TRBV11-2 and TRBJ2-5; D may correspond to TRBD1 or TRBD2 (7 bases each). CDR3 length: 16 amino acids. The ends were cut back, 4 bases at V and 3 bases at J, with 18 bases in the middle. Germline V gene sequence: CDR1 SGHAT, CDR2 FQNNGV. In nucleotides, the CDR3 is TGTGCCAGCAGCTCGTTTTCAGGGGGGGTTAAAGAGACCCAGTACTTC. This codes for CASSSFSGGVKETQYF.

This clonotype was picked up a small number of times. This chain joins TRBV19 and TRBJ2-7, with D unresolved. CDR3 size: 13 residues. Trimming left V 5 bases short and J 3 bases short, with 11 bases between. The germline V gene has CDR1 LNHDA and CDR2 SQIVND (reference sequence). CDR3 amino acids: CASSAVDGYEQYF. The CDR3 DNA reads TGTGCCAGTAGTGCCGTCGACGGCTACGAGCAGTACTTC.

V usage is TRBV28 and J usage is TRBJ2-2, with TRBD2 identical over 8 bases. Germline V gene lookup returns CDR1 MDHEN and CDR2 SYDVKM. This CDR3 has 14 residues. J was trimmed by 3 bases and V by 3 bases; bases with no gene match: 0. CDR3 nucleotides: TGTGCCAGCAGTTTGCGGGAGGACACCGGGGAGCTGTTTTTT. Its translation: CASSLREDTGELFF.

There are a few counts of this clonotype. This clone may be a read error of a much larger clone one base away. V gene TRBV27 combines with J gene TRBJ2-7; 7 nucleotides align to TRBD2. CDR1 is MNHEY, CDR2 SMNVEV, per germline (reference sequence). CDR3 length: 13 amino acids. The CDR3 sequence is CASSLLGGYEQHF. CDR3 nucleotide sequence: TGTGCCAGCAGTTTATTGGGAGGGTACGAGCAGCACTTC.

In its sample, this clonotype ranks as medium-sized. The rearrangement uses TRBV20-1 and TRBJ2-7; D is ambiguous. The germline gives CDR1 DFQATT, CDR2 SNEGSKA (reference sequence). The CDR3 has 13 amino acids. V was clipped by 0 bases and J by 1 base, with 7 bases between them. CDR3 bases: TGCAGTGCTAGAGATCAATCTTCCTACGAGCAGTACTTC. Its translation is CSARDQSSYEQYF.

Judged by abundance, this clonotype is large. No conserved phenylalanine or tryptophan is present at the end of the CDR3, so a read error is the likely explanation. The genes are TRBV2 and TRBJ2-1; 7 positions match TRBD1. Germline V gene data show CDR1 as SNHLY and CDR2 as FYNNEI. V was pared by 1 base and J by 6 bases, with 6 bases of the junction left unmatched. The length of the CDR3 is 15 residues. CDR3 DNA sequence: TGTGCCAGCAGTGAAGGAACAGGGGTAGGCAATGAGCAGTTCTTG. Its translation: CASSEGTGVGNEQFL.

The DNA of the CDR3 is TGTGCCAGCAGCGGGACGGGCATCTCCTACGAGCAGTACTTC. Protein: CASSGTGISYEQYF. This sequence joins TRBV5-6 and TRBJ2-7; either TRBD1 or TRBD2 may supply D (5 bases each). Per germline, CDR1 SGHDT and CDR2 YYEEEE. Deletions cut 4 bases from V and 0 bases from J, with 11 bases between. This CDR3 is built from 14 residues.

By share, this clonotype counts as medium-sized (0.01 to 0.1%). The rearrangement joins TRBV30 to TRBJ2-3, with 10 bases aligning to TRBD2. Looked up from germline, CDR1 is GTSNPN and CDR2 is SVGIG (reference sequence). V trimming: 0 bases; J trimming: 5 bases; junction bases outside the gene matches: 5. The CDR3 extends over 15 amino acids. CDR3 sequence: CAWSVSGGARDTQYF. The CDR3 coding sequence is TGTGCCTGGAGTGTCAGCGGGGGGGCGCGAGATACGCAGTATTTT.

By sample share, this clonotype is large. The chain carries TRBV14 and TRBJ2-7; tentatively, D is TRBD2 (5 bases). The CDR3 has 15 amino acids. With 0 bases removed from V and 0 bases from J, the gap between germline ends came to 9 bases. Looked up from germline, CDR1 is SGHDN and CDR2 is FVKESK. CDR3 DNA sequence: TGTGCCAGCAGCCAAGATACCGGGGTCTCCTACGAGCAGTACTTC. Encoded protein: CASSQDTGVSYEQYF.

This clonotype ranks as medium-sized. The chain is built from TRBV30 and TRBJ1-1; D ambiguous. CDR1 is GTSNPN, CDR2 SVGIG, per germline (reference sequence). Trimming left V 2 bases short and J 0 bases short, with 13 bases between. This CDR3 has 15 residues. The CDR3 loop reads CAWSPGVGLNTEAFF. CDR3 DNA sequence: TGTGCCTGGAGTCCCGGGGTCGGGTTGAACACTGAAGCTTTCTTT.